Presented here are 20 T cell receptor beta chains from one specimen sequenced in a study of vaccination and CD4 T cells after COVID-19. Regarding treatment: approximately 11-day PBMC culture with coronavirus spike peptide pools or control peptides (ViraFEST assay). From the unexposed donor, CD4+ T cells were collected ahead of the COVID-19 pandemic (2011-2018). Antigen specificity for these receptors is unknown. Scientists ran DNA taken from cultured CD4+ T cells through the Oncomine TCR Beta short-read assay for sequencing. The authors extracted genomic DNA from cultured CD4+ T cells. Via MiXCR, TCRdb re-called the PCR reads, giving one row per CDR3 protein. The top ten clones hold 15% of a sample with some 10,000 distinct CDR3 sequences, about 35% of them seen once. Sequencing was performed on CD4+ T cells from blood, cultured in vitro. These receptors all stem from a human donor in good health.

V and J are TRBV10-3 and TRBJ2-3, with 9 bases matching TRBD2. The CDR3 runs 16 residues. Germline CDR1 reads ENHRY; CDR2 reads SYGVKD. V shed 6 bases and J 6 bases; nucleotides not matched to a gene: 13. CDR3: CAIRVSGGRASDTQYF. For the CDR3, the DNA is TGTGCCATCAGGGTCAGCGGCGGGAGGGCATCCGATACGCAGTATTTT.

V usage is TRBV6-5 and J usage is TRBJ2-7, with D possibly matching TRBD2 (6 bases). The CDR3 contains 16 residues. V was shortened by 2 bases and J by 2 bases, with 16 bases between the two germline ends. Germline V CDR1 and CDR2: MNHEY, SVGAGI. CDR3 DNA: TGTGCCAGCAGTTACAATGGGGGGACTCAGGCCTACGAGCAGTACTTC. Protein: CASSYNGGTQAYEQYF.

This clonotype has just a few counts. The chain has TRBV28 and TRBJ1-1, with 8 bases fitting TRBD1. V lost 3 bases and J lost 4; bases outside the gene matches: 7. The CDR3 sequence is 15 residues long. Germline CDR1 reads MDHEN; CDR2 reads SYDVKM. Here the CDR3 reads CASSFPGGTGTEAFF. For the CDR3, the DNA is TGTGCCAGCAGTTTCCCAGGGGGCACGGGCACTGAAGCTTTCTTT.

The chain is built from TRBV11-2 and TRBJ1-1; unclear D gene. Germline V gene sequence: CDR1 SGHAT, CDR2 FQNNGV. V lost 5 bases and J lost 5, with 12 bases in between. The CDR3 has 13 residues. In nucleotides, the CDR3 is TGTGCCAGCAGCCTATTGGGAGGGACTGAAGCTTTCTTT. This sequence encodes CASSLLGGTEAFF.

This clonotype was counted once. The V call is TRBV11-2, the J call TRBJ2-1; a weak D match, TRBD1 (6 bases). V was pared by 5 bases and J by 0 bases, with 11 bases between. The germline CDR1 and CDR2 sequences are SGHAT and FQNNGV. The CDR3 loop spans 15 amino acids. The CDR3 is CASSLRDNSYNEQFF. CDR3 nucleotide sequence: TGTGCCAGCAGCCTCCGGGACAACTCCTACAATGAGCAGTTCTTC.

The V and J genes are TRBV7-3 and TRBJ2-1, with TRBD2 identical over 8 bases. This CDR3 has 15 residues. V was clipped by 4 bases and J by 3 bases; unmatched bases: 5. Germline values: CDR1 SGHTA, CDR2 FQGTGA. The CDR3 spells CASSSSGSVYNEQFF. CDR3 DNA sequence: TGTGCCAGCAGCTCGAGCGGGAGTGTCTACAATGAGCAGTTCTTC.

The V gene is TRBV9, the J gene TRBJ1-2, with a possible D match to TRBD1 (5 bases). Germline CDR1 reads SGDLS; CDR2 reads YYNGEE. The CDR3 totals 16 residues. Trimming left V 0 bases short and J 4 bases short, with 16 bases between. The CDR3 nucleotides read TGTGCCAGCAGCGTAGGCTTCCCGACAGCCAGCTATGGCTACACCTTC. Translated, it gives CASSVGFPTASYGYTF.

This clonotype was seen a few times. The J gene is TRBJ2-3, the V gene TRBV6-2 or TRBV6-3, with 9 positions matching TRBD2. Unmatched junction bases numbered 6, after V lost 2 bases and J lost 6 bases. The germline CDR1 and CDR2 sequences are MNHEY and SVGEGT. The CDR3 length is 15 residues. The CDR3 DNA reads as TGTGCCAGCAGTTACATGCGGGAGGGCCGGGATACGCAGTATTTT. This sequence encodes CASSYMREGRDTQYF.

This chain links TRBV7-3 with TRBJ2-2; 12 positions match TRBD2. With V trimmed by 5 bases and J by 7 bases, 5 bases remained unmatched. CDR3 size: 15 residues. Germline V gene lookup returns CDR1 SGHTA and CDR2 FQGTGA. Here the CDR3 DNA reads TGTGCCAGCAGCGCACTAGCGGGAGGTCGCGGGGAGCTGTTTTTT. It is translated as CASSALAGGRGELFF.

This clonotype was observed a handful of times. V and J are TRBV29-1 and TRBJ1-2, with unresolved D. Trimming removed 4 bases from V and 4 bases from J, with 16 bases in between. CDR1 SQVTM and CDR2 ANQGSEA come from the germline V gene. This CDR3 comprises 14 residues. The CDR3 coding sequence is TGCAGCGTTGCCGCGGCGTCGGTTAGCTATGGCTACACCTTC. Encoded protein: CSVAAASVSYGYTF.

V and J are TRBV10-3 and TRBJ2-3; 8 bases fit TRBD1. Germline V gene data show CDR1 as ENHRY and CDR2 as SYGVKD. The trim removed 2 bases at V and 5 bases at J, leaving 6 bases unmatched. The CDR3 contains 15 residues. The CDR3 loop is CAISEGGTGGDTQYF. In DNA form, the CDR3 reads TGTGCCATCAGTGAGGGGGGTACAGGGGGAGATACGCAGTATTTT.

The genes are TRBV6-2 or TRBV6-3 and TRBJ2-5, with TRBD1 matching 9 bases. J gave up 1 base and V 7 bases, and 19 bases lay outside the gene matches. Per the germline V gene, CDR1 is MNHEY and CDR2 is SVGEGT. The CDR3 length is 19 residues. The CDR3 reads CASKLRGQTGGEGQETQYF. Written as DNA, the CDR3 is TGTGCCAGCAAACTTAGGGGGCAAACAGGGGGCGAAGGCCAAGAGACCCAGTACTTC.

The chain employs TRBV21-1 and TRBJ2-2; the table calls TRBD1, which could not be checked here. TRBV21-1 is designated a pseudogene. The CDR3 contains 18 residues. The CDR3 loop reads CASTALEGTGGAAGELFF. For the CDR3, the DNA is TGTGCCAGCACCGCGCTCGAAGGGACAGGGGGCGCCGCCGGGGAGCTGTTTTTT.

This clonotype was seen more than once but under ten times. The rearrangement joins TRBV20-1 to TRBJ2-1; 7 positions match TRBD2. The length of the CDR3 is 11 residues. CDR1 DFQATT and CDR2 SNEGSKA come from the germline V gene (reference sequence). V shed 8 bases and J 5 bases; nucleotides not matched to a gene: 3. The CDR3 nucleotides read TGCAGTCATGGGACTAACAATGAGCAGTTCTTC. It codes for CSHGTNNEQFF.

This clonotype occurred a few times. This chain uses TRBV6-1 with TRBJ2-7; D remains unclear. Germline assignment: CDR1 MNHNS and CDR2 SASEGT. V lost 4 bases and J lost 0, with 10 bases in between. CDR3 length: 14 amino acids. The CDR3: CASSGYPGSYEQYF. In nucleotides, the CDR3 is TGTGCCAGCAGTGGGTATCCGGGCTCCTACGAGCAGTACTTC.

This clonotype has only a few counts. V and J are TRBV19 and TRBJ2-2; 8 nucleotides line up with TRBD2. The CDR3 runs 15 residues. V dropped 4 bases and J dropped 4; count of bases not matched to a gene: 5. CDR1 and CDR2 from the germline V gene are LNHDA and SQIVND (reference sequence). This chain's CDR3 is CASSTSGSGTGELFF. In DNA, the CDR3 is TGTGCCAGTAGTACCAGCGGGAGTGGCACCGGGGAGCTGTTTTTT.

The chain joins TRBV7-2 to TRBJ2-1; a weak D match, TRBD1 (8 bases). With 2 bases removed from V and 10 bases from J, the gap between germline ends came to 18 bases. CDR3 length: 15 residues. The V gene's germline CDR1 is SGHTA and CDR2 FQGNSA. The CDR3 region is CASSLIQGGMGEQFF. CDR3 coding DNA: TGTGCCAGCAGCTTAATACAGGGGGGGATGGGGGAGCAGTTCTTC.

This clonotype was found a few times. V gene TRBV2 combines with J gene TRBJ2-2; 8 bases match TRBD2. Looked up from germline, CDR1 is SNHLY and CDR2 is FYNNEI. The CDR3 runs 15 residues. V dropped 0 bases and J dropped 6; count of bases not matched to a gene: 3. In nucleotides, the CDR3 is TGTGCCAGCAGTGAAGCGTCGGGGGGGGCCGGGGAGCTGTTTTTT. Translating it yields CASSEASGGAGELFF.

As concerns this clonotype: The junction differs from germline at one of its ends, possibly a read error. The CDR3 DNA is TGTGCTAGCAGCTTAGGACCTCAAGAGACCCAGTACTTC. Its protein is CASSLGPQETQYF. This chain uses TRBV7-7 with TRBJ2-5; D is undetermined. CDR1 and CDR2 (germline): SSHAT, FNYEAQ (reference sequence). This CDR3 is 13 amino acids long.

This clonotype appeared a single time. The V gene is TRBV5-1, the J gene TRBJ2-3, with 7 bases that match TRBD2. There are 18 residues in the CDR3. In germline, CDR1 is SGHRS, CDR2 YFSETQ. Trimming took 6 bases from V and 1 from J; bases not matched to a gene: 17. The CDR3 reads CASTGQPLRTSGTDTQYF. The CDR3, as DNA: TGCGCCAGCACCGGTCAGCCCTTACGTACTAGCGGCACAGATACGCAGTATTTT.